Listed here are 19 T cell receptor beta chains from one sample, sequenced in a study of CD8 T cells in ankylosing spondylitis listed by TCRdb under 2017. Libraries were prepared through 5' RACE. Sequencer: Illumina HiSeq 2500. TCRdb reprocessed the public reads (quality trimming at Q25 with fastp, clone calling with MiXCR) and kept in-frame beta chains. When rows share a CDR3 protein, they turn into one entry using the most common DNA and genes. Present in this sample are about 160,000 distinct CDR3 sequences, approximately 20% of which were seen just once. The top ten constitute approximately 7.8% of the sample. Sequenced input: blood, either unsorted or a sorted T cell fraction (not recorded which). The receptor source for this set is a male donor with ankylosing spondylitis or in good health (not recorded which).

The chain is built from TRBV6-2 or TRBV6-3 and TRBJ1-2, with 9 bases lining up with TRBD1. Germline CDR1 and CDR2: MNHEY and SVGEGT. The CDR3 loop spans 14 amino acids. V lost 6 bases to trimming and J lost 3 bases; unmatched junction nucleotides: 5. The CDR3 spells CASRSGQGYYGYTF. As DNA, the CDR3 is TGTGCCAGCAGAAGCGGACAGGGGTACTATGGCTACACCTTC.

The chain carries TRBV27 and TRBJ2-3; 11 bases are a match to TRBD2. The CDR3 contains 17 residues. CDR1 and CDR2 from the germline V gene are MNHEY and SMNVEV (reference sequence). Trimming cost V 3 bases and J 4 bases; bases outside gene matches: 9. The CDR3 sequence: CASSFNKLAGVSDTQYF. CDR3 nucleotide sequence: TGTGCCAGCAGTTTCAACAAACTAGCGGGAGTCTCAGATACGCAGTATTTT.

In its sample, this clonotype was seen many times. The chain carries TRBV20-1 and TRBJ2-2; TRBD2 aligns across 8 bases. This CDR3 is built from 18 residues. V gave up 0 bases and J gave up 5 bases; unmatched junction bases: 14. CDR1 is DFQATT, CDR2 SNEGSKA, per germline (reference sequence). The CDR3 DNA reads TGCAGTGCTAGAGACAGTAGCGGGGCGTCCCCCGGGACCGGGGAGCTGTTTTTT. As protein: CSARDSSGASPGTGELFF.

The CDR3 nucleotides are TGTGCCAGCAGGGTTAGCGGGAGAGAGACAGATACGCAGTATTTT. Residues: CASRVSGRETDTQYF. The chain employs TRBV28 and TRBJ2-3; 9 nucleotides align to TRBD2. The CDR3 runs 15 residues. J was trimmed by 3 bases and V by 6 bases; bases with no gene match: 7. Germline loops: CDR1 MDHEN, CDR2 SYDVKM.

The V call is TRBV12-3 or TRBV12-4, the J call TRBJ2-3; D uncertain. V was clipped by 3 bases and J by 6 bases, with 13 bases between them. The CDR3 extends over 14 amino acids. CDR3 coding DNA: TGTGCCAGCAGTTTTTGGTCTAGTGGTGATACGCAGTATTTT. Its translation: CASSFWSSGDTQYF.

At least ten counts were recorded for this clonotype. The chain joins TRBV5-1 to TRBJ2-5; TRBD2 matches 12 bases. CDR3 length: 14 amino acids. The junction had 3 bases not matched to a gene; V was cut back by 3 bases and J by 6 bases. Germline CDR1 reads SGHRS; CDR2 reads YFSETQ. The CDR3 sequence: CASSSWTSGKTQYF. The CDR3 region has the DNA TGCGCCAGCAGCTCCTGGACTAGCGGGAAGACCCAGTACTTC.

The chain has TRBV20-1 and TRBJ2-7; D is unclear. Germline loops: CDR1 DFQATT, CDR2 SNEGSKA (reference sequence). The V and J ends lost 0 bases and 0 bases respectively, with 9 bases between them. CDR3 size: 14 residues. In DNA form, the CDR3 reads TGCAGTGCTAGAGACCCGGTACGCTCCTACGAGCAGTACTTC. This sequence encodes CSARDPVRSYEQYF.

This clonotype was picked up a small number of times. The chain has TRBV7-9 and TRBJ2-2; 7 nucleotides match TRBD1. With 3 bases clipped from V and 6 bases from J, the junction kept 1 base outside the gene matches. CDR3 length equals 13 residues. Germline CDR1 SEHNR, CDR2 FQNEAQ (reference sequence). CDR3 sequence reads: CASSFTGAGELFF. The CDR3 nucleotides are TGTGCCAGCAGCTTTACAGGGGCCGGGGAGCTGTTTTTT.

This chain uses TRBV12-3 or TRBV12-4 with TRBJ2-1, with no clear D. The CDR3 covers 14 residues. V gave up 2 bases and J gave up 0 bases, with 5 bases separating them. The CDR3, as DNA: TGTGCCAGCAGTTTAATGAGCTCCTACAATGAGCAGTTCTTC. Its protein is CASSLMSSYNEQFF.

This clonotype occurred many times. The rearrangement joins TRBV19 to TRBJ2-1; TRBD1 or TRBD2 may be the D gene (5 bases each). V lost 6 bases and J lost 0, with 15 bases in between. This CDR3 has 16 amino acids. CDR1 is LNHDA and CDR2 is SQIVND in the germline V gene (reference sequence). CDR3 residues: CASRPRDASSYNEQFF. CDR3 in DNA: TGTGCCAGTAGACCCCGGGACGCGAGCTCCTACAATGAGCAGTTCTTC.

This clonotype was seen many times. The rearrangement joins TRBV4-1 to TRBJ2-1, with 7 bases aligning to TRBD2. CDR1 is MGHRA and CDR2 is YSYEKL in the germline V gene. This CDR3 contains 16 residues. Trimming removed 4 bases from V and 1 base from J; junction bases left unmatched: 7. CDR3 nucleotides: TGCGCCAGCAGCCGGTCACTAGCGACGTCCTACAATGAGCAGTTCTTC. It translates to CASSRSLATSYNEQFF.

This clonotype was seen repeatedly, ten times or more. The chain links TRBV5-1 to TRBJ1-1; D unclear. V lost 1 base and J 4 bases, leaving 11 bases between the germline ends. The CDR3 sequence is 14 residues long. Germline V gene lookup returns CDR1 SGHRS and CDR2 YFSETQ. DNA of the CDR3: TGCGCCAGCAGCTTGCAGTCTGGGAGCACTGAAGCTTTCTTT. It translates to CASSLQSGSTEAFF.

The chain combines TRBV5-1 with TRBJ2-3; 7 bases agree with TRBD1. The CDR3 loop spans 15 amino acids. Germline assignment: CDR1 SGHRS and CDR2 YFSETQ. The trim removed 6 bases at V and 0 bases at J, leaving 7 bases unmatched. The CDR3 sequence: CASTPSRGSTDTQYF. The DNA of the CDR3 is TGCGCCAGCACCCCCTCCAGGGGGAGCACAGATACGCAGTATTTT.

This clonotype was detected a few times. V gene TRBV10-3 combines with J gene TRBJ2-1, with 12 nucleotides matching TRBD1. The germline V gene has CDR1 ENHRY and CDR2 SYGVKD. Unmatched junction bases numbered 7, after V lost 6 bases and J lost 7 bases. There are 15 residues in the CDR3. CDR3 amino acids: CAIRGGQGAENEQFF. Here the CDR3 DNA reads TGTGCCATCAGAGGGGGACAGGGGGCTGAAAATGAGCAGTTCTTC.

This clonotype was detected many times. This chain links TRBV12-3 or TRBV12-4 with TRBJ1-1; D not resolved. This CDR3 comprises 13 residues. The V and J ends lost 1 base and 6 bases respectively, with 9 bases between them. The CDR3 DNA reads TGTGCCAGCAGTTTAGAGGGAAAGGCTGAAGCTTTCTTT. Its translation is CASSLEGKAEAFF.

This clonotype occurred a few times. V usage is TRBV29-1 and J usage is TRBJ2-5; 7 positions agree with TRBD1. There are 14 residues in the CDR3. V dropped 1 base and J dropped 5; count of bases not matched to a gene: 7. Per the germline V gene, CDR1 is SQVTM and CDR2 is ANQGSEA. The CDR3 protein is CSVEGGTGAETQYF. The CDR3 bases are TGCAGCGTTGAAGGGGGCACAGGGGCCGAGACCCAGTACTTC.

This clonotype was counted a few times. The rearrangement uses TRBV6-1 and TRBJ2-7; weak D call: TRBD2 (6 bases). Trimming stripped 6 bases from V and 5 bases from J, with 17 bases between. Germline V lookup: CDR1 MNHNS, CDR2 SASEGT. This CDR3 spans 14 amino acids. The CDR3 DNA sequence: TGTGCCAGCAGAAATAGCGGTAGTGTGGACGAGCAGTACTTC. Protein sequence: CASRNSGSVDEQYF.

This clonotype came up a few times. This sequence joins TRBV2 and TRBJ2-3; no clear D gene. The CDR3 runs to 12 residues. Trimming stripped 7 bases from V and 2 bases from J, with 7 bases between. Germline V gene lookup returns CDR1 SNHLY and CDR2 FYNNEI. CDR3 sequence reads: CASTTVTDTQYF. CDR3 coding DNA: TGTGCCAGCACAACGGTCACAGATACGCAGTATTTT. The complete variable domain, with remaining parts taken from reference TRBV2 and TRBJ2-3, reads EPEVTQTPSHQVTQMGQEVILRCVPISNHLYFYWYRQILGQKVEFLVSFYNNEISEKSEIFDDQFSVERPDGSNFTLKIRSTKLEDSAMYFCASTTVTDTQYFGPGTRLTVL.

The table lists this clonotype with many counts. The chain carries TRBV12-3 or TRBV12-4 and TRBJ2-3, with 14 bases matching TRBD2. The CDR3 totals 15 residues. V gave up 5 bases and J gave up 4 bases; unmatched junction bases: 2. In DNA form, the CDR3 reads TGTGCCAGCAGTAGGACTAGCGGGAGGCCAGATACGCAGTATTTT. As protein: CASSRTSGRPDTQYF.